The 31 T cell receptor beta chains in this list originate from one sample, sequenced in a study of T cells after yellow fever vaccination. TCRdb reanalysed the 5' RACE reads using MiXCR and keeps one entry per CDR3 protein. The sample carries 250,000 to 300,000 distinct CDR3 sequences, roughly 8.7% recorded once. This specimen consisted of CD4+ T cells sorted from PBMCs, obtained 5 days after the yellow fever booster vaccination. Receptors were obtained from a man younger than 30 who received the YFV17D yellow fever vaccine.

This clonotype appeared a few times. The V call is TRBV5-6, the J call TRBJ1-2; the D is unclear. V lost 4 bases, J lost 4 bases, and 11 bases lay in between. CDR3 size: 13 residues. In germline, CDR1 is SGHDT, CDR2 YYEEEE. CDR3 nucleotides: TGTGCCAGCAGCCCCGGACTTAGCTATGGCTACACCTTC. The encoded protein is CASSPGLSYGYTF.

The rearrangement links TRBV2 to TRBJ1-4; possible D gene TRBD1, 5 bases. This CDR3 contains 13 residues. Germline-derived CDR1 and CDR2 are SNHLY and FYNNEI. Trimming stripped 7 bases from V and 6 bases from J, with 12 bases between. The CDR3 sequence: CASNWSRDEKLFF. CDR3 nucleotide sequence: TGTGCCAGCAATTGGTCCAGGGATGAAAAACTGTTTTTT.

In its sample, this clonotype was seen a few times. V gene TRBV5-1 combines with J gene TRBJ2-5; D may be TRBD2 (6 bases). Germline CDR1 is SGHRS and CDR2 is YFSETQ. V was pared by 3 bases and J by 5 bases, with 11 bases between. This CDR3 has 13 residues. The CDR3, as DNA: TGCGCCAGCAGCTCCGGGACTTACGAGACCCAGTACTTC. It codes for CASSSGTYETQYF. Full variable domain (outside the CDR3, taken from reference TRBV5-1 and TRBJ2-5): KAGVTQTPRYLIKTRGQQVTLSCSPISGHRSVSWYQQTPGQGLQFLFEYFSETQRNKGNFPGRFSGRQFSNSRSEMNVSTLELGDSALYLCASSSGTYETQYFGPGTRLLVL.

This clonotype was counted between two and nine times. The chain combines TRBV3-1 with TRBJ2-4; D unresolved. The germline V and J ends were trimmed by 4 bases and 1 base, with 14 bases remaining between them. Looked up from germline, CDR1 is LGHDT and CDR2 is YNNKEL (reference sequence). The CDR3 is made up of 16 amino acids. The CDR3 protein is CASSPLWARAKNIQYF. In nucleotides, the CDR3 is TGTGCCAGCAGCCCGCTCTGGGCTCGGGCCAAAAACATTCAGTACTTC.

The J gene is TRBJ2-5, the V gene TRBV7-6; D is uncertain. This CDR3 is built from 13 residues. Trimming pared 5 bases from V and 0 bases from J, leaving 7 bases between. CDR1 is SGHVS and CDR2 is FNYEAQ in the germline V gene. CDR3 in amino acids: CASSALYQETQYF. CDR3 DNA: TGTGCCAGCAGCGCGCTGTACCAAGAGACCCAGTACTTC.

This clonotype was counted between two and nine times. This chain links TRBV6-6 with TRBJ1-2; 7 nucleotides agree with TRBD1. CDR3 length: 14 residues. Trimming took 3 bases from V and 2 from J; bases not matched to a gene: 3. Germline CDR1 reads MNHNY; CDR2 reads SVGAGI (reference sequence). CDR3 loop: CASSYGQANYGYTF. In DNA, the CDR3 is TGTGCCAGCAGTTATGGACAGGCAAACTATGGCTACACCTTC.

This clonotype was seen a few times. This chain links TRBV6-6 with TRBJ1-2; D uncertain. CDR1 and CDR2 from the germline V gene are MNHNY and SVGAGI (reference sequence). There are 15 residues in the CDR3. With 10 bases removed from V and 0 bases from J, the gap between germline ends came to 18 bases. The CDR3 loop reads CATVGYNFSNYGYTF. As DNA, the CDR3 is TGTGCCACCGTTGGCTACAATTTCTCTAACTATGGCTACACCTTC.

This clonotype appeared a few times. The rearrangement uses TRBV5-1 and TRBJ2-7; 11 nucleotides align to TRBD1. V lost 4 bases and J lost 4; bases outside the gene matches: 1. The CDR3 is made up of 13 amino acids. CDR1 is SGHRS, CDR2 YFSETQ, per germline. The CDR3 sequence is CASSGQGAYEQYF. The CDR3 DNA reads as TGCGCCAGCAGCGGACAGGGGGCATACGAGCAGTACTTC.

This rearrangement joins TRBV20-1 to TRBJ2-7, with D tentatively TRBD1 or TRBD2 (5 bases each). CDR1 and CDR2 (germline): DFQATT, SNEGSKA (reference sequence). V gave up 0 bases and J gave up 0 bases, with 15 bases separating them. This CDR3 is built from 16 residues. The CDR3 nucleotides are TGCAGTGCTAGAGACCTCGGTACGGGGCGCTCCTACGAGCAGTACTTC. Translated, it gives CSARDLGTGRSYEQYF.

J is TRBJ1-1 and V is TRBV20-1; D call uncertain. The V end lost 4 bases, the J end lost 1 base, and 13 bases lay between the germline ends. The CDR3 loop spans 14 amino acids. In germline, CDR1 is DFQATT, CDR2 SNEGSKA (reference sequence). CDR3 in amino acids: CSANTVVQNTEAFF. The CDR3 nucleotides read TGCAGTGCTAATACGGTCGTACAGAACACTGAAGCTTTCTTT.

Ten or more counts support this clonotype. V is TRBV7-2 and J is TRBJ2-3; 8 bases match TRBD2. Losses at the gene ends were 5 bases for V and 1 base for J; bases not matched to a gene: 11. The CDR3 length is 17 residues. Germline V gene data show CDR1 as SGHTA and CDR2 as FQGNSA. CDR3 in amino acids: CASSPKTSAWGTDTQYF. The CDR3 bases are TGTGCCAGCAGCCCGAAGACTAGCGCATGGGGCACAGATACGCAGTATTTT.

This clonotype occurred many times. This sequence joins TRBV19 and TRBJ1-1; no firm D call. V lost 3 bases and J 0 bases, leaving 5 bases between the germline ends. CDR3 size: 13 residues. Germline CDR1 reads LNHDA; CDR2 reads SQIVND (reference sequence). The CDR3 loop is CASSIGVNTEAFF. The CDR3, as DNA: TGTGCCAGTAGTATCGGGGTGAACACTGAAGCTTTCTTT. The full variable domain, with the rest looked up from reference TRBV19 and TRBJ1-1, is DGGITQSPKYLFRKEGQNVTLSCEQNLNHDAMYWYRQDPGQGLRLIYYSQIVNDFQKGDIAEGYSVSREKKESFPLTVTSAQKNPTAFYLCASSIGVNTEAFFGQGTRLTVV.

This clonotype has a handful of counts. The chain recombines TRBV12-3 or TRBV12-4 with TRBJ2-7; either TRBD1 or TRBD2 may supply D (5 bases each). This CDR3 has 15 residues. Trimming cost V 2 bases and J 2 bases, with 13 bases left between them. CDR3 coding DNA: TGTGCCAGCAGTTTAAGGCCAGGGACGGCCTACGAGCAGTACTTC. Its translation: CASSLRPGTAYEQYF.

A few counts support this clonotype. This chain joins TRBV20-1 and TRBJ2-3; D possibly corresponds to TRBD1 (6 bases). This CDR3 has 14 residues. V lost 3 bases and J lost 6, with 16 bases in between. Germline assignment: CDR1 DFQATT and CDR2 SNEGSKA (reference sequence). The CDR3 DNA sequence: TGCAGTGCTAGTACAACAGGGTTTCGGGATACGCAGTATTTT. This encodes CSASTTGFRDTQYF.

This clonotype was counted only a few times. The CDR3 DNA reads as TGTGCCAGCAGCTTAGGGACTGTGGACAATCAGCCCCAGCATTTT. Its translation: CASSLGTVDNQPQHF. This chain uses TRBV7-8 with TRBJ1-5; D is uncertain. The CDR3 loop spans 15 amino acids. Germline lookup yields CDR1 SGHVS and CDR2 FQNEAQ. V was clipped by 1 base and J by 3 bases, with 10 bases between them.

This clonotype was seen a handful of times. The J gene is TRBJ2-1, the V gene TRBV6-5; 7 nucleotides line up with TRBD2. The CDR3 has 15 residues. Germline V gene data show CDR1 as MNHEY and CDR2 as SVGAGI. Unmatched junction bases numbered 7, after V lost 3 bases and J lost 5 bases. Here the CDR3 DNA reads TGTGCCAGCAGTTATCTAGGACTAGGGGACAATGAGCAGTTCTTC. This codes for CASSYLGLGDNEQFF.

This clonotype was counted at least ten times. The V call is TRBV6-5, the J call TRBJ2-1, with no clear D. The CDR3 is made up of 15 amino acids. Germline assignment: CDR1 MNHEY and CDR2 SVGAGI. V gave up 2 bases and J gave up 0 bases, with 8 bases separating them. The chain's CDR3 is CASSYGINSYNEQFF. For the CDR3, the DNA is TGTGCCAGCAGTTACGGGATAAACTCCTACAATGAGCAGTTCTTC.

This chain links TRBV6-5 with TRBJ2-1; 13 bases are a match to TRBD2. CDR3 size: 16 residues. The V and J ends lost 5 bases and 5 bases, in that order; junction bases with no gene match: 6. Germline CDR1 is MNHEY and CDR2 is SVGAGI. The CDR3 here is CASSRFGTSGDNEQFF. The DNA for the CDR3 is TGTGCCAGCAGTCGCTTCGGGACTAGCGGGGACAATGAGCAGTTCTTC.

The chain has TRBV2 and TRBJ2-3; D perhaps matches TRBD1 (6 bases). Germline V lookup: CDR1 SNHLY, CDR2 FYNNEI. V was clipped by 10 bases and J by 5 bases, with 25 bases between them. The CDR3 consists of 16 residues. The CDR3 coding sequence is TGTGCCACGGAAGTCGGACTGGCAGGGGATGGAGATACGCAGTATTTT. Translated, it gives CATEVGLAGDGDTQYF.

There are a few counts of this clonotype. This rearrangement joins TRBV9 to TRBJ1-2, with 7 bases lining up with TRBD1. The CDR3 covers 14 residues. CDR1 and CDR2 from the germline V gene are SGDLS and YYNGEE. V dropped 4 bases and J dropped 1; count of bases not matched to a gene: 4. The CDR3 DNA sequence: TGTGCCAGCAGCACAGGGGACAGTAACTATGGCTACACCTTC. Encoded protein: CASSTGDSNYGYTF.

Many counts were recorded for this clonotype. The chain joins TRBV5-1 to TRBJ2-7, with D uncertain. V lost 5 bases to trimming and J lost 0 bases, with 6 bases between them. The CDR3 runs to 12 residues. Germline V CDR1 and CDR2: SGHRS, YFSETQ. The CDR3 nucleotides are TGCGCCAGCAGGGACGACTCCTACGAGCAGTACTTC. This translates into CASRDDSYEQYF.

This clonotype was detected ten times or more. The chain carries TRBV5-4 and TRBJ2-3, with 12 bases aligning to TRBD2. The ends lost 4 bases at V and 6 bases at J; junction bases unmatched: 6. The CDR3 is 15 residues long. Germline assignment: CDR1 SGHNT and CDR2 YYREEE (reference sequence). The CDR3 nucleotides are TGTGCCAGCAGCAGACGGACTAGCGGGGAGGATACGCAGTATTTT. Its protein is CASSRRTSGEDTQYF.

This clonotype was recorded a few times. The chain employs TRBV15 and TRBJ1-4; D unresolved. Germline V CDR1 and CDR2: LNHNV, YYDKDF (reference sequence). V was pared by 0 bases and J by 7 bases, with 3 bases between. The CDR3 runs 12 residues. The chain's CDR3 is CATSRDREKLFF. CDR3 in DNA: TGTGCCACCAGCAGAGATCGTGAAAAACTGTTTTTT.

This clonotype occurred many times. This chain connects TRBV5-8 to TRBJ1-1; D ambiguous. There are 13 residues in the CDR3. With 4 bases removed from V and 0 bases from J, the gap between germline ends came to 7 bases. Germline V lookup: CDR1 SGHTS, CDR2 YDEGEE. CDR3 region: CASSHDMNTEAFF. The CDR3 nucleotides read TGTGCCAGCAGCCATGACATGAACACTGAAGCTTTCTTT.

The V gene is TRBV29-1, the J gene TRBJ1-1; D is uncertain. V lost 6 bases to trimming and J lost 1 base, with 12 bases between them. The CDR3 totals 13 residues. In germline, CDR1 is SQVTM, CDR2 ANQGSEA. The CDR3 protein is CSVVRVTNTEAFF. In DNA form, the CDR3 reads TGCAGCGTGGTTCGAGTCACGAACACTGAAGCTTTCTTT.

This clonotype came up a few times. V usage is TRBV14 and J usage is TRBJ2-2; perhaps TRBD1 as D (6 bases). Germline CDR1 and CDR2: SGHDN and FVKESK. V gave up 0 bases and J gave up 2 bases, with 16 bases separating them. The CDR3 contains 18 residues. For the CDR3, the DNA is TGTGCCAGCAGCCAAGACGGAACGGACAGCTTAAACACCGGGGAGCTGTTTTTT. Translated: CASSQDGTDSLNTGELFF.

This clonotype was found many times. V gene TRBV12-3 or TRBV12-4 combines with J gene TRBJ1-4; a possible D gene is TRBD1 (6 bases). Trimming shortened V by 8 bases and J by 7 bases, and 17 bases separated the two germline ends. The CDR3 spans 14 residues. The CDR3 DNA reads TGTGCCAGCGGCCATTCAGGGGTTAGTGAAAAACTGTTTTTT. Its protein is CASGHSGVSEKLFF.

In this sample, this clonotype turned up a few times. The chain combines TRBV4-3 with TRBJ2-5, with TRBD2 as a possible D gene (5 bases). Trimming shortened V by 3 bases and J by 5 bases, and 10 bases separated the two germline ends. CDR1 and CDR2 (germline): LGHNA, YSLEER. This CDR3 has 13 amino acids. The CDR3 DNA follows: TGCGCCAGCAGCCAGCTAGGCGGGGAGACCCAGTACTTC. Translating it yields CASSQLGGETQYF.

The CDR3 region has the DNA TGTGCCAGCAGTAGAAGCGCCTACGAGCAGTACTTC. Translated: CASSRSAYEQYF. This rearrangement joins TRBV2 to TRBJ2-7, with D hard to call. The CDR3 is made up of 12 amino acids. With 5 bases removed from V and 2 bases from J, the gap between germline ends came to 7 bases. Germline V CDR1 and CDR2: SNHLY, FYNNEI. The entire variable domain, with the rest obtained from reference TRBV2 and TRBJ2-7, is as follows: EPEVTQTPSHQVTQMGQEVILRCVPISNHLYFYWYRQILGQKVEFLVSFYNNEISEKSEIFDDQFSVERPDGSNFTLKIRSTKLEDSAMYFCASSRSAYEQYFGPGTRLTVT.

This clonotype showed up just a few times. The gene calls are TRBV12-3 or TRBV12-4 and TRBJ1-2; D call uncertain. V gave up 5 bases and J gave up 6 bases, with 13 bases separating them. The CDR3 extends over 13 amino acids. For the CDR3, the DNA is TGTGCCAGCAGTCCTGGGGTAACGCATGGCTACACCTTC. The encoded protein is CASSPGVTHGYTF.

This clonotype was seen more than once but under ten times. The chain has TRBV28 and TRBJ2-6; D remains ambiguous. Germline-derived CDR1 and CDR2 are MDHEN and SYDVKM. The V end lost 6 bases, the J end lost 3 bases, and 6 bases lay between the germline ends. This CDR3 spans 13 amino acids. The CDR3 bases are TGTGCCAGCAGCCCGGGTGGGGCCAACGTCCTGACTTTC. It codes for CASSPGGANVLTF.